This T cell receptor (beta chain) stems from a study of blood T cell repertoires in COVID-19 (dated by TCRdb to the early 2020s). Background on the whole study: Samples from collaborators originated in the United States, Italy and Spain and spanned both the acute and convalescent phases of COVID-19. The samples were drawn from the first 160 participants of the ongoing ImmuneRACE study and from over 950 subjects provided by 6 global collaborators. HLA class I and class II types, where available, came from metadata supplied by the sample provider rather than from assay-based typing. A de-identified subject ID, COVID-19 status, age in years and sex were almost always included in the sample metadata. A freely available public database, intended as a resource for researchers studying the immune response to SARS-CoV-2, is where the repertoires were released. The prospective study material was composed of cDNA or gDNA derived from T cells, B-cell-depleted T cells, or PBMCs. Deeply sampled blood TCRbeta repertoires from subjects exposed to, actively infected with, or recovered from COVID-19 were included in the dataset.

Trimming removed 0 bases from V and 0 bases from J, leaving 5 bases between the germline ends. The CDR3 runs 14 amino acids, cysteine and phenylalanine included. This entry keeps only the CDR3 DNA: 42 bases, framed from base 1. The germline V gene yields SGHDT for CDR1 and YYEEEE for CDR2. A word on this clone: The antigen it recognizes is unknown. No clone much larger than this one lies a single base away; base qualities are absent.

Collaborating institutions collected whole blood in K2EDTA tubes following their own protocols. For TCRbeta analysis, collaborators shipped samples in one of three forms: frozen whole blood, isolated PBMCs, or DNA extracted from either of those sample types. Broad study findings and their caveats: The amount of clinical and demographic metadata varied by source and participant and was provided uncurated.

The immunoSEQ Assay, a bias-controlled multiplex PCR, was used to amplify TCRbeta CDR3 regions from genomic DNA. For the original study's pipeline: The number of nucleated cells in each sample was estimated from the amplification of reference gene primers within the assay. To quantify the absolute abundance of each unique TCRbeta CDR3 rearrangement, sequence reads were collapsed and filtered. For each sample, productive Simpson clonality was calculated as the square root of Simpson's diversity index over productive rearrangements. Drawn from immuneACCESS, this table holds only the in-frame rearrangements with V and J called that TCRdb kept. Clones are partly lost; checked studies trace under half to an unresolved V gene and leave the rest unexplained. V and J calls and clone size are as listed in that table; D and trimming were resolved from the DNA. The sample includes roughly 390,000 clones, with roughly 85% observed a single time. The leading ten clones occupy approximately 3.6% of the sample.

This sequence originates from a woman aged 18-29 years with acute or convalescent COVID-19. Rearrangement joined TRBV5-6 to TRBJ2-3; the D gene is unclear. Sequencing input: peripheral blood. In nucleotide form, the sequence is TGTGCCAGCAGCTTGGCTAGAAGCACAGATACGCAGTATTTT. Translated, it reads CASSLARSTDTQYF. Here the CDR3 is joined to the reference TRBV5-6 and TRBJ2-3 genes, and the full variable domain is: DAGVTQSPTHLIKTRGQQVTLRCSPKSGHDTVSWYQQALGQGPQFIFQYYEEEERQRGNFPDRFSGHQFPNYSSELNVNALLLGDSALYLCASSLARSTDTQYFGPGTRLTVL.